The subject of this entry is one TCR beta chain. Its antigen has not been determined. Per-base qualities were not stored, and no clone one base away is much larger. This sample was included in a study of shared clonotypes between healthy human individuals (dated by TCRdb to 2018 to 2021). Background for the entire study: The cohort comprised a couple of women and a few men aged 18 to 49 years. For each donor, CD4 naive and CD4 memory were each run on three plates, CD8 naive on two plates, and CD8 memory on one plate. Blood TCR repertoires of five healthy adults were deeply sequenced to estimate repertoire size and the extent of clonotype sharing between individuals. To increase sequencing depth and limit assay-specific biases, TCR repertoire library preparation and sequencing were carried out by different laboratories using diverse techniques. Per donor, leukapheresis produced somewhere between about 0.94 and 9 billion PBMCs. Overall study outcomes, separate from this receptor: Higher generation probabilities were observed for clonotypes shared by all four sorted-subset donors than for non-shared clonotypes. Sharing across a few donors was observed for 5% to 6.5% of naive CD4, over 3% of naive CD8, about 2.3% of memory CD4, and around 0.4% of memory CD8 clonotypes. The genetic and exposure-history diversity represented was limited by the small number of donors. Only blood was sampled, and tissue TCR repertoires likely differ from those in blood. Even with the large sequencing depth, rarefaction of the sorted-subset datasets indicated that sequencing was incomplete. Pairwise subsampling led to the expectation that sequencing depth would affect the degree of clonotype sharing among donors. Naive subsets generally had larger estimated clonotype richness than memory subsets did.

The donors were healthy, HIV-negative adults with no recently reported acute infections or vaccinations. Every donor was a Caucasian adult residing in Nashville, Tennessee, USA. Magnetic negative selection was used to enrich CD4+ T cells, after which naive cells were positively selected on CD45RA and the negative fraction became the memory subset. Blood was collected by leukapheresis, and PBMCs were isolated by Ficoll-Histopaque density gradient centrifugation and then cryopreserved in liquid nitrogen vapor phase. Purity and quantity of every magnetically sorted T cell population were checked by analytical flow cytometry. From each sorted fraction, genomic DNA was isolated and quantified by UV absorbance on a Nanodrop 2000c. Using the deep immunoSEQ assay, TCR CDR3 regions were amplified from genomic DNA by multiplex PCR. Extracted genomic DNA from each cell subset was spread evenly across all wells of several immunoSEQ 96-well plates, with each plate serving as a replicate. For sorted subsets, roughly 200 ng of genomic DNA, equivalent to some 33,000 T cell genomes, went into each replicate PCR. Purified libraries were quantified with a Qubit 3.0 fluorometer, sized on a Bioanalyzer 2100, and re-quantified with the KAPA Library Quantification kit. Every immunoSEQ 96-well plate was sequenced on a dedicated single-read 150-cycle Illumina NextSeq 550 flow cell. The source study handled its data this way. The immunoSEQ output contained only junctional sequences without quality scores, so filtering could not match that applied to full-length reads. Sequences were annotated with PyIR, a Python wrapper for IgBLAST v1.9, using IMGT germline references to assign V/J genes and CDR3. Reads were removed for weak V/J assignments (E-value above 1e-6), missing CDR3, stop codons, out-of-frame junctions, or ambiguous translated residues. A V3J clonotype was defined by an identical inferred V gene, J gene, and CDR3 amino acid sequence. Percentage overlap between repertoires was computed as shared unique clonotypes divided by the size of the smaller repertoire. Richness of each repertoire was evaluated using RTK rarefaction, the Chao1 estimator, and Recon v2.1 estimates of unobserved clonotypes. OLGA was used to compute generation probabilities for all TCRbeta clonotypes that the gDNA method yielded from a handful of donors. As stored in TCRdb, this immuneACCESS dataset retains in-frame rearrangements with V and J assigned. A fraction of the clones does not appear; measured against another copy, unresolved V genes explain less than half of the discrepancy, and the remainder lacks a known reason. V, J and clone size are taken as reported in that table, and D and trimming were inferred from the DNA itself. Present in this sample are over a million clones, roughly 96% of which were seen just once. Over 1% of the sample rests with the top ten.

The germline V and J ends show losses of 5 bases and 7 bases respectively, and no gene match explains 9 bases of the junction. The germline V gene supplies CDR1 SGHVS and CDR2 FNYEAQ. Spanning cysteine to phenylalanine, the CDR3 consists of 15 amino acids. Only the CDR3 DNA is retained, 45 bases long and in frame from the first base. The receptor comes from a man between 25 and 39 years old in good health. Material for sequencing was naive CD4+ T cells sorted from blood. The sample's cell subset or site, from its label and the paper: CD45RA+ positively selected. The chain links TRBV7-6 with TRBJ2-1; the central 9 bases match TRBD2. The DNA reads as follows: TGTGCCAGCAGCGACCGATCTAGCGGGAAGAATGAGCAGTTCTTC. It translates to CASSDRSSGKNEQFF.